What follows are 29 T cell receptor beta chains derived from one specimen sequenced in a study of response to subunit inactivated influenza vaccine. TCRdb analysed the RT-PCR reads with MiXCR anew, one entry per CDR3 protein. This sample yields 600,000 to 850,000 distinct CDR3 sequences, of which about 14% are seen a single time; 7.5% to 9% belongs to the top ten. Specimen: PBMCs from blood, collected 14 days before vaccination. The origin of the receptors is a middle-aged man who received an inactivated influenza vaccine.

This clonotype has more than one count but fewer than ten. The V and J genes are TRBV7-8 and TRBJ1-2; perhaps TRBD1 as D (5 bases). This CDR3 comprises 15 residues. V gave up 5 bases and J gave up 4 bases, with 17 bases separating them. CDR1 SGHVS and CDR2 FQNEAQ come from the germline V gene. CDR3 coding DNA: TGTGCCAGCAGCCCTGGGACCGAGACTATCTATGGCTACACCTTC. Translated, it gives CASSPGTETIYGYTF.

This clonotype appeared a few times. The CDR3 DNA sequence: TGTGCCAGCTCACCAGGCGTTAATCAGCCCCAGCATTTT. Amino acids: CASSPGVNQPQHF. V and J are TRBV18 and TRBJ1-5; D call uncertain. Germline V lookup: CDR1 KGHSH, CDR2 LQKENI. The CDR3 totals 13 residues. V was trimmed by 2 bases and J by 4 bases, leaving 6 bases between them.

This chain uses TRBV7-2 with TRBJ2-1; TRBD2 matches 8 bases. V dropped 4 bases and J dropped 9; count of bases not matched to a gene: 8. Germline V CDR1 and CDR2: SGHTA, FQGNSA. The CDR3 is 14 residues long. CDR3 in amino acids: CASSSALLAVEQFF. The CDR3 DNA is TGTGCCAGCAGCTCAGCCCTACTAGCGGTTGAGCAGTTCTTC.

About this clonotype: A much larger clonotype is one base distant, so this may be a read error. This chain connects TRBV9 to TRBJ2-1, with no clear D. Germline V gene data show CDR1 as SGDLS and CDR2 as YYNGEE. Deletions cut 0 bases from V and 4 bases from J, with 14 bases between. This CDR3 has 16 amino acids. CDR3: CASSVGGDAKYNEQFF. The CDR3 coding sequence is TGTGCCAGCAGCGTAGGTGGGGATGCTAAGTACAATGAGCAGTTCTTC.

This chain joins TRBV10-3 and TRBJ2-1, with 9 nucleotides matching TRBD1. Germline V lookup: CDR1 ENHRY, CDR2 SYGVKD. Trimming took 4 bases from V and 7 from J; bases not matched to a gene: 5. The CDR3 sequence is 14 residues long. The CDR3 region is CAISGQGGLNEQFF. Here the CDR3 DNA reads TGTGCCATCAGTGGACAGGGGGGGCTAAATGAGCAGTTCTTC.

The J gene is TRBJ2-3, the V gene TRBV4-3, with a possible D match to TRBD2 (7 bases). There are 18 residues in the CDR3. Trimming stripped 2 bases from V and 4 bases from J, with 22 bases between. The germline CDR1 and CDR2 sequences are LGHNA and YSLEER. The CDR3 reads CASSQKGRVDRSPDTQYF. Here the CDR3 DNA reads TGCGCCAGCAGCCAAAAAGGGAGGGTTGACAGGTCCCCAGATACGCAGTATTTT.

In this sample, this clonotype turned up a few times. The rearrangement joins TRBV7-8 to TRBJ2-7, with D possibly being TRBD2 (6 bases). The V end was cut by 3 bases, the J end by 3 bases, with 9 bases between. The CDR3 loop spans 13 amino acids. The germline gives CDR1 SGHVS, CDR2 FQNEAQ. CDR3 residues: CASSLGGYYEQYF. The CDR3 coding sequence is TGTGCCAGCAGCTTGGGGGGTTACTACGAGCAGTACTTC. The whole variable domain, remainder taken from reference TRBV7-8 and TRBJ2-7, is GAGVSQSPRYKVAKRGQDVALRCDPISGHVSLFWYQQALGQGPEFLTYFQNEAQLDKSGLPSDRFFAERPEGSVSTLKIQRTQQEDSAVYLCASSLGGYYEQYFGPGTRLTVT.

The chain recombines TRBV7-9 with TRBJ1-2, with a tentative D call TRBD1 (6 bases). The V gene lost 0 bases and the J gene lost 0 bases, with 14 bases spanning the gap. CDR3 length: 17 residues. Germline V gene sequence: CDR1 SEHNR, CDR2 FQNEAQ (reference sequence). The CDR3 sequence: CASSLAPKQGANYGYTF. The CDR3 bases are TGTGCCAGCAGCTTAGCGCCCAAACAGGGAGCTAACTATGGCTACACCTTC.

The rearrangement uses TRBV4-1 and TRBJ2-5; 8 bases are a match to TRBD2. The junction had 8 bases not matched to a gene; V was cut back by 1 base and J by 4 bases. Germline CDR1 is MGHRA and CDR2 is YSYEKL. This CDR3 is 16 amino acids long. The CDR3 protein is CASSQGRAGAGETQYF. The CDR3 DNA is TGCGCCAGCAGCCAAGGGCGAGCGGGGGCGGGAGAGACCCAGTACTTC.

Details on this clonotype: This could be a read error, since a much larger clone is one nucleotide away. CDR3 DNA: TGTGCCAGCAGCCTAGATCCTAGCGAAGAGACCCAGTACTTC. Protein sequence: CASSLDPSEETQYF. The gene calls are TRBV4-2 and TRBJ2-5, with a possible D match to TRBD2 (6 bases). The V and J ends lost 4 bases and 3 bases respectively, with 12 bases between them. The CDR3 runs 14 residues. Germline CDR1 is LGHNA and CDR2 is YNFKEQ.

This clonotype was counted a few times. The chain combines TRBV28 with TRBJ2-2; D is possibly TRBD1 (5 bases). This CDR3 has 15 residues. Germline assignment: CDR1 MDHEN and CDR2 SYDVKM. Trimming left V 2 bases short and J 7 bases short, with 14 bases between. The CDR3 protein is CASSLQLRQGGELFF. DNA of the CDR3: TGTGCCAGCAGTTTACAACTACGGCAGGGCGGGGAGCTGTTTTTT.

This clonotype was seen a few times. The chain employs TRBV6-6 and TRBJ2-7, with D tentatively TRBD2 (5 bases). The germline V and J ends were trimmed by 5 bases and 6 bases, with 8 bases remaining between them. Germline CDR1 is MNHNY and CDR2 is SVGAGI (reference sequence). The CDR3 contains 11 residues. This CDR3 reads CASSRDREQYF. The CDR3 region has the DNA TGTGCCAGCAGTCGGGATCGCGAGCAGTACTTC.

The chain joins TRBV15 to TRBJ2-3; D gene unclear. The V end lost 1 base, the J end lost 0 bases, and 8 bases lay between the germline ends. This CDR3 region has 15 residues. From germline, CDR1 is LNHNV and CDR2 YYDKDF (reference sequence). As DNA, the CDR3 is TGTGCCACCAGCAGAGTTGTCAGGAGCACAGATACGCAGTATTTT. Protein sequence: CATSRVVRSTDTQYF. The full variable domain, in which reference TRBV15 and TRBJ2-3 provide the parts outside the CDR3, is DAMVIQNPRYQVTQFGKPVTLSCSQTLNHNVMYWYQQKSSQAPKLLFHYYDKDFNNEADTPDNFQSRRPNTSFCFLDIRSPGLGDTAMYLCATSRVVRSTDTQYFGPGTRLTVL.

V and J are TRBV7-9 and TRBJ2-2; D perhaps matches TRBD1 (5 bases). The CDR3 spans 17 residues. V was trimmed by 4 bases and J by 1 base, leaving 16 bases between them. From germline, CDR1 is SEHNR and CDR2 FQNEAQ (reference sequence). The CDR3 nucleotides are TGTGCCAGCAGCTCCACCACCCCCAGGGTGAACACCGGGGAGCTGTTTTTT. This gives the protein CASSSTTPRVNTGELFF.

V gene TRBV18 combines with J gene TRBJ2-5, with a weak D call TRBD1 (5 bases). This CDR3 region has 14 residues. From germline, CDR1 is KGHSH and CDR2 LQKENI. Trimming cost V 1 base and J 5 bases, with 11 bases left between them. In nucleotides, the CDR3 is TGTGCCAGCTCACCACGGTCGGCAGGGGAGACCCAGTACTTC. Amino acid sequence: CASSPRSAGETQYF.

V and J are TRBV4-1 and TRBJ1-1, with TRBD1 as a possible D gene (6 bases). Germline V lookup: CDR1 MGHRA, CDR2 YSYEKL. The V end was cut by 4 bases, the J end by 5 bases, with 23 bases between. The CDR3 consists of 17 residues. CDR3 protein: CASSPLLRGGLWTEAFF. CDR3 sequence (DNA): TGCGCCAGCAGCCCTCTTCTTCGGGGGGGGCTTTGGACTGAAGCTTTCTTT.

This clonotype was seen only a few times. The chain employs TRBV5-1 and TRBJ2-2, with 9 bases aligning to TRBD1. This CDR3 has 15 amino acids. With 4 bases clipped from V and 6 bases from J, the junction kept 7 bases outside the gene matches. Germline lookup yields CDR1 SGHRS and CDR2 YFSETQ. Written as DNA, the CDR3 is TGCGCCAGCAGCCTCAGGACAGGGGCCTCCGGGGAGCTGTTTTTT. This sequence encodes CASSLRTGASGELFF. Drawing the rest from reference TRBV5-1 and TRBJ2-2, the complete variable domain is KAGVTQTPRYLIKTRGQQVTLSCSPISGHRSVSWYQQTPGQGLQFLFEYFSETQRNKGNFPGRFSGRQFSNSRSEMNVSTLELGDSALYLCASSLRTGASGELFFGEGSRLTVL.

This clonotype has at least ten counts. This chain connects TRBV6-2 or TRBV6-3 to TRBJ1-5, with no clear D. Trimming stripped 7 bases from V and 0 bases from J, with 13 bases between. The CDR3 totals 15 residues. Germline CDR1 reads MNHEY; CDR2 reads SVGEGT. The CDR3 region is CASMAEKYSNQPQHF. The DNA of the CDR3 is TGTGCCAGCATGGCGGAGAAGTATAGCAATCAGCCCCAGCATTTT.

A few counts support this clonotype. The rearrangement links TRBV20-1 to TRBJ2-1; tentatively, D is TRBD2 (6 bases). V gave up 6 bases and J gave up 5 bases, with 14 bases separating them. The CDR3 is made up of 13 amino acids. Germline V gene sequence: CDR1 DFQATT, CDR2 SNEGSKA (reference sequence). CDR3 protein: CSAPPGLHNEQFF. In DNA form, the CDR3 reads TGCAGTGCCCCCCCGGGACTTCACAATGAGCAGTTCTTC.

This clonotype was observed a handful of times. The chain carries TRBV7-8 and TRBJ2-3, with D possibly TRBD2 on 6 matching bases. Germline V lookup: CDR1 SGHVS, CDR2 FQNEAQ. The V end was cut by 0 bases, the J end by 5 bases, with 12 bases between. The length of the CDR3 is 15 residues. The CDR3 DNA sequence: TGTGCCAGCAGCTTAGCTACGGGAGTCAAAGATACGCAGTATTTT. Protein sequence: CASSLATGVKDTQYF.

Only a few counts were recorded for this clonotype. This chain uses TRBV12-1 with TRBJ1-3; the table's D call, TRBD1, has no DNA check behind it. TRBV12-1 is flagged as a pseudogene. This CDR3 contains 18 residues. CDR3 nucleotides: TGTGCCAGCAGCTTTGCGCGCACAGGCTCACATTCTGGAAACACCATATATTTT. Protein sequence: CASSFARTGSHSGNTIYF.

There are many counts of this clonotype. This chain connects TRBV6-2 or TRBV6-3 to TRBJ2-1, with D perhaps matching TRBD1 or TRBD2 (6 bases each). The CDR3 extends over 14 amino acids. The ends were cut back, 5 bases at V and 10 bases at J, with 18 bases in the middle. Per germline, CDR1 MNHEY and CDR2 SVGEGT. In nucleotides, the CDR3 is TGTGCCAGCAGTACCCCCTTTAGGGGGGAAGAGCAGTTCTTC. This translates into CASSTPFRGEEQFF.

This clonotype was recorded a few times. The chain couples TRBV29-1 to TRBJ2-7; D remains unclear. Germline V gives CDR1 SQVTM, CDR2 ANQGSEA. The germline V and J ends were trimmed by 7 bases and 5 bases, with 18 bases remaining between them. The length of the CDR3 is 13 residues. The DNA for the CDR3 is TGCAGCGCACGAGGCGGTTCGGTGAACGAGCAGTACTTC. Protein: CSARGGSVNEQYF.

This clonotype was counted only a few times. The rearrangement uses TRBV4-3 and TRBJ1-5; the D gene is possibly TRBD1 (5 bases). Germline V gene data show CDR1 as LGHNA and CDR2 as YSLEER. Deletions cut 0 bases from V and 9 bases from J, with 15 bases between. CDR3 length: 15 residues. DNA of the CDR3: TGCGCCAGCAGCCAAGAACTCCAGGGCGTTTGGCCCCAGCATTTT. Protein: CASSQELQGVWPQHF.

There are many counts of this clonotype. The chain has TRBV10-3 and TRBJ2-5; D possibly uses TRBD1 or TRBD2 (5 bases each). Germline V gene data show CDR1 as ENHRY and CDR2 as SYGVKD. The CDR3 contains 12 residues. Trimming removed 10 bases from V and 5 bases from J, with 14 bases in between. The CDR3 nucleotides are TGTGCCACCGGCCGGGACCGGGAGACCCAGTACTTC. Protein: CATGRDRETQYF.

CDR3 coding DNA: TGTGCCAGCAAAACCGGGGCCTATAATTCACCCCTCCACTTT. Residues: CASKTGAYNSPLHF. V and J are TRBV2 and TRBJ1-6; no firm D call. Trimming stripped 7 bases from V and 2 bases from J, with 9 bases between. Germline V gene data show CDR1 as SNHLY and CDR2 as FYNNEI. CDR3 length: 14 residues.

The chain combines TRBV7-2 with TRBJ2-4; TRBD2 agrees at 9 bases. There are 14 residues in the CDR3. Looked up from germline, CDR1 is SGHTA and CDR2 is FQGNSA. V lost 3 bases, J lost 4 bases, and 1 base stayed unmatched. DNA for the CDR3: TGTGCCAGCAGCTTGACTAGCGGAAAAAACATTCAGTACTTC. Its translation is CASSLTSGKNIQYF.

This clonotype was detected a few times. V is TRBV10-3 and J is TRBJ1-5; tentatively, D is TRBD1 (6 bases). This CDR3 comprises 13 residues. Trimming cost V 5 bases and J 3 bases, with 8 bases left between them. Germline CDR1 and CDR2: ENHRY and SYGVKD. CDR3 protein: CAISQGPNQPQHF. In DNA form, the CDR3 reads TGTGCCATCAGTCAGGGGCCCAATCAGCCCCAGCATTTT.

This clonotype was observed a handful of times. This sequence joins TRBV7-8 and TRBJ2-5, with D unclear. Germline CDR1 and CDR2: SGHVS and FQNEAQ. The CDR3 spans 14 residues. Trimming cost V 5 bases and J 0 bases, with 10 bases left between them. The CDR3 protein is CASSPEPYQETQYF. The CDR3 nucleotides are TGTGCCAGCAGCCCGGAGCCGTACCAAGAGACCCAGTACTTC.